This T cell receptor (beta chain) was sequenced in a study of cytomegalovirus exposure and HLA in healthy donors. Amplification used 60 Vbeta primers and 13 Jbeta primers. The data were produced by immunoSEQ multiplex PCR, yet TCRdb's version contains in-frame clones alone and is incomplete. This table holds roughly 130,000 clones, more than 60% found once. Looked up from germline, CDR1 is LNHDA and CDR2 is SQIVND (reference sequence). V lost 7 bases to trimming and J lost 0 bases, with 30 bases between them. CDR3 length: 20 residues. The receptor was derived from a man aged 18 to 30 in good health and CMV-seronegative. The sequencing sample was made of PBMCs. This chain uses TRBV19 with TRBJ1-2; the D gene is possibly TRBD1 (6 bases). CDR3 bases: TGTGCCAGTACCTCGGGACACCGCAGGCTCATTCAGTTAGCTAACTATGGCTACACCTTC. Protein product: CASTSGHRRLIQLANYGYTF.